This entry describes one TCR beta chain. What it binds is not known. The data were obtained in a study of cytomegalovirus exposure and HLA in healthy donors. Across the study: Among the roughly 380 donors who were genotyped, over 70% fell in the genetic ancestry cluster that is associated with self-reported Caucasian donors.

Per the germline V gene, CDR1 is SGHTA and CDR2 is FQGNSA. The CDR3 is 14 residues long. Trimming left V 1 base short and J 3 bases short, with 10 bases between. The PCR contained 60 Vbeta and 13 Jbeta primers. Measured with immunoSEQ multiplex PCR; TCRdb has only the in-frame clones, and not every one. This table has just over 150,000 clones, about 80% appearing once. Study findings and constraints: The study labeled 180 or so TCR beta chains cytomegalovirus-associated.

The sequence came from a woman aged 45-59 years in good health and CMV-seropositive. The sequenced sample consisted of PBMCs. J is TRBJ2-7 and V is TRBV7-2, with D perhaps TRBD2 (6 bases). The CDR3 is CASSLGQDYYEQYF. The CDR3 bases are TGTGCCAGCAGCTTAGGCCAGGACTACTACGAGCAGTACTTC.